This T cell receptor (beta chain) was observed in a study of shared clonotypes between healthy human individuals. There are 15 residues in the CDR3. The germline V gene has CDR1 SGHAT and CDR2 FQNNGV. J gave up 7 bases and V 3 bases, and 12 bases lay outside the gene matches. Naive CD8 cells were CD45RO-negative, positively selected for CCR7, excluding terminally differentiated effector memory CD45RA+ cells. Repertoires were generated with immunoSEQ multiplex PCR, while TCRdb's copy carries only in-frame clones and drops some. In the table there are a few million clones, about 94% of which are singletons.

The sequencing input was naive CD8+ T cells from PBMCs. This clonotype was sampled from a man younger than 35 in good health. Some clones in this sample may be carry-over from other donors' samples. The chain combines TRBV11-2 with TRBJ2-7, with TRBD2 identical over 7 bases. The CDR3 region has the DNA TGTGCCAGCAGCTTGGGAGGGTCCTCCGAGAGAGAGCAGTACTTC. Its protein product is CASSLGGSSEREQYF. Full variable domain (missing parts from reference TRBV11-2 and TRBJ2-7): EAGVAQSPRYKIIEKRQSVAFWCNPISGHATLYWYQQILGQGPKLLIQFQNNGVVDDSQLPKDRFSAERLKGVDSTLKIQPAKLEDSAVYLCASSLGGSSEREQYFGPGTRLTVT.